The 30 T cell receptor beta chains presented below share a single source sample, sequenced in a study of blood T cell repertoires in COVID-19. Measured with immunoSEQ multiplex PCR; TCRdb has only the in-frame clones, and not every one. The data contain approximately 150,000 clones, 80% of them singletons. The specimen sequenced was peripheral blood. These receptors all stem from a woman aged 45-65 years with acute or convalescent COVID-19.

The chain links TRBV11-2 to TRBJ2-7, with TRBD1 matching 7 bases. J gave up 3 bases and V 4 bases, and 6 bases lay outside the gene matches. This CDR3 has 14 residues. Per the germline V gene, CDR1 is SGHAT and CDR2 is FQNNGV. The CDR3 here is CASSSTGMFYEQYF. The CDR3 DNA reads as TGTGCCAGCAGCTCGACAGGGATGTTCTACGAGCAGTACTTC. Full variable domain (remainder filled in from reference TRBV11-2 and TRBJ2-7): EAGVAQSPRYKIIEKRQSVAFWCNPISGHATLYWYQQILGQGPKLLIQFQNNGVVDDSQLPKDRFSAERLKGVDSTLKIQPAKLEDSAVYLCASSSTGMFYEQYFGPGTRLTVT.

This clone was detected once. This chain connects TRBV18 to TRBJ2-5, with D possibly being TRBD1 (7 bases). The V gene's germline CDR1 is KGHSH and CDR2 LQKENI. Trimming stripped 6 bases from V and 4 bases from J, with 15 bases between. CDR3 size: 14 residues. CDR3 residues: CASSAGGGSETQYF. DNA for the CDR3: TGTGCCAGCTCCGCCGGAGGGGGCTCAGAGACCCAGTACTTC. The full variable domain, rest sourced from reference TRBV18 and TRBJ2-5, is NAGVMQNPRHLVRRRGQEARLRCSPMKGHSHVYWYRQLPEEGLKFMVYLQKENIIDESGMPKERFSAEFPKEGPSILRIQQVVRGDSAAYFCASSAGGGSETQYFGPGTRLLVL.

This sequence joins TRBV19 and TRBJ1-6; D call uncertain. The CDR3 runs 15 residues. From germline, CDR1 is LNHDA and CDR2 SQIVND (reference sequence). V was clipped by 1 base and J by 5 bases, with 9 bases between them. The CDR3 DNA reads TGTGCCAGTAGTATAGGCTGGGGAGATAATTCACCCCTCCACTTT. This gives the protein CASSIGWGDNSPLHF. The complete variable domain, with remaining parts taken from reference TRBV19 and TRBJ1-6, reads DGGITQSPKYLFRKEGQNVTLSCEQNLNHDAMYWYRQDPGQGLRLIYYSQIVNDFQKGDIAEGYSVSREKKESFPLTVTSAQKNPTAFYLCASSIGWGDNSPLHFGNGTRLTVT.

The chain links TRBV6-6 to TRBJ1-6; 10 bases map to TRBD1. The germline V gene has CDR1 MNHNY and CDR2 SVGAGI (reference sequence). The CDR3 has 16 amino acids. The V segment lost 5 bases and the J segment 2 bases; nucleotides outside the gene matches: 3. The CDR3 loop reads CASSRQGATYNSPLHF. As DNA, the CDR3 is TGTGCCAGCAGTCGACAGGGGGCCACCTATAATTCACCCCTCCACTTT.

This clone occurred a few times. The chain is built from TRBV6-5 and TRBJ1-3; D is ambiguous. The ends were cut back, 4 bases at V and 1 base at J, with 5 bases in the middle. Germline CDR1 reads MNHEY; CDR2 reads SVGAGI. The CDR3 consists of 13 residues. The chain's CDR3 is CASSSRSGNTIYF. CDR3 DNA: TGTGCCAGCAGTTCCAGATCTGGAAACACCATATATTTT.

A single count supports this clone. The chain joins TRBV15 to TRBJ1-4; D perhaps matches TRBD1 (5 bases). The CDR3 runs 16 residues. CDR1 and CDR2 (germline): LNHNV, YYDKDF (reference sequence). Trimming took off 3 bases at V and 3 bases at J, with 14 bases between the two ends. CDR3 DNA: TGTGCCACCAGCAGCCCGGTCGGGGGTCCTAATGAAAAACTGTTTTTT. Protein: CATSSPVGGPNEKLFF.

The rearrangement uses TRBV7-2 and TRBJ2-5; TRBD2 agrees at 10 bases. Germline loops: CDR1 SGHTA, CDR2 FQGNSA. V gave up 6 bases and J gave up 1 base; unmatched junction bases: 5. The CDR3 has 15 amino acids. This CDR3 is CASSTTSGAQETQYF. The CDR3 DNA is TGTGCCAGCAGTACCACTAGCGGGGCCCAAGAGACCCAGTACTTC.

As DNA, the CDR3 is TGTGCCAGCAGATCCCAGAACAGGATAGAAGCTTTCTTT. Amino acids: CASRSQNRIEAFF. This rearrangement joins TRBV6-5 to TRBJ1-1, with D possibly matching TRBD1 (5 bases). The length of the CDR3 is 13 residues. V lost 6 bases and J 8 bases, leaving 16 bases between the germline ends. CDR1 is MNHEY, CDR2 SVGAGI, per germline.

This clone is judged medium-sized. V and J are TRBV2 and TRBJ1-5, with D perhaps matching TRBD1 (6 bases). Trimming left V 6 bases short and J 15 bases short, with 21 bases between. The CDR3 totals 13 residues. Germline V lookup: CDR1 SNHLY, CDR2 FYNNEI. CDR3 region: CASSPQGTKLGHF. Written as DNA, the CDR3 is TGTGCCAGCAGCCCACAAGGGACAAAACTAGGGCATTTT.

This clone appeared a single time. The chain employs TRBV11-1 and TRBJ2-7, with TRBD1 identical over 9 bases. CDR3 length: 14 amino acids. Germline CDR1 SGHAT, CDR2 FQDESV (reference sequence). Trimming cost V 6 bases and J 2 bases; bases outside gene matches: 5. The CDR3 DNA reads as TGTGCCAGCAGGCGGGACAGGGAGACCTACGAGCAGTACTTC. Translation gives CASRRDRETYEQYF. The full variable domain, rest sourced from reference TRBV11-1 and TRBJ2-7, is EAEVAQSPRYKITEKSQAVAFWCDPISGHATLYWYRQILGQGPELLVQFQDESVVDDSQLPKDRFSAERLKGVDSTLKIQPAELGDSAMYLCASRRDRETYEQYFGPGTRLTVT.

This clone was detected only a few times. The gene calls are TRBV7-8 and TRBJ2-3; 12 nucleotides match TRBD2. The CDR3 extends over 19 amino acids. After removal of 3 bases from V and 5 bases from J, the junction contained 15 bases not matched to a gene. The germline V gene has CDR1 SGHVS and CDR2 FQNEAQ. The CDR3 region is CASSLVGIRTSGKVDTQYF. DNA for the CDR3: TGTGCCAGCAGCTTGGTAGGGATCCGGACTAGCGGGAAGGTAGATACGCAGTATTTT.

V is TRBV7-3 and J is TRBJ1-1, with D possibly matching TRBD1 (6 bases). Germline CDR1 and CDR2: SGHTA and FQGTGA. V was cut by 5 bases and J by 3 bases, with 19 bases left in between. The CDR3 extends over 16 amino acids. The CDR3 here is CASSRIGGGKDTEAFF. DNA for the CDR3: TGTGCCAGCAGCCGTATCGGCGGGGGCAAGGACACTGAAGCTTTCTTT.

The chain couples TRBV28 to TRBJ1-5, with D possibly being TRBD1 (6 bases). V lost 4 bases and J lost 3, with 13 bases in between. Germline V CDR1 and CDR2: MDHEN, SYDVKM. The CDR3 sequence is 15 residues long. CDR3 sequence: CASSSPDRHNQPQHF. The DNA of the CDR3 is TGTGCCAGCAGTTCTCCCGACAGGCACAATCAGCCCCAGCATTTT.

The CDR3 loop is CASSLTGGESEAFF. The CDR3 bases are TGCGCCAGCAGCTTGACAGGGGGCGAAAGTGAAGCTTTCTTT. The genes are TRBV5-1 and TRBJ1-1, with 9 nucleotides matching TRBD1. In germline, CDR1 is SGHRS, CDR2 YFSETQ. The V and J ends lost 1 base and 7 bases, in that order; junction bases with no gene match: 5. The CDR3 runs 14 residues.

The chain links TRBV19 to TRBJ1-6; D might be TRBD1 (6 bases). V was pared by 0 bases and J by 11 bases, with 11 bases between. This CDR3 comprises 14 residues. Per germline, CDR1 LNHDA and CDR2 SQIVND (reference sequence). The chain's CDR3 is CASSIDPDRAPLHF. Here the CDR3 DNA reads TGTGCCAGTAGTATAGATCCGGACAGAGCACCCCTCCACTTT.

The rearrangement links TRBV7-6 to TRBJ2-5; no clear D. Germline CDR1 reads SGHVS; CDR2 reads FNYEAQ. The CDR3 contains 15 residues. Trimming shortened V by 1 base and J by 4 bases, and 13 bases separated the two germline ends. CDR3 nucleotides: TGTGCCAGCAGCTTAGACTCTTCTCGTAGAGAGACCCAGTACTTC. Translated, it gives CASSLDSSRRETQYF.

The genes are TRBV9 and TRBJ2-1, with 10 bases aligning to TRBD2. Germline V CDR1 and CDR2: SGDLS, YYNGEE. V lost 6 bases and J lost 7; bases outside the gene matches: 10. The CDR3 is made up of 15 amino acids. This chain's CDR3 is CASTYSGGPRNEQFF. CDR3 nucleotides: TGTGCCAGCACCTATAGCGGGGGGCCTCGAAATGAGCAGTTCTTC.

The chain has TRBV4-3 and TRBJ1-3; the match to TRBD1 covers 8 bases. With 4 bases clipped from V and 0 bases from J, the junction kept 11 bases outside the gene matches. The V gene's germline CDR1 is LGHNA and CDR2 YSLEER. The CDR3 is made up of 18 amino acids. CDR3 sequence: CASSRQTGQGASGNTIYF. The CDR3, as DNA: TGCGCCAGCAGCCGGCAGACTGGACAGGGCGCCTCTGGAAACACCATATATTTT.

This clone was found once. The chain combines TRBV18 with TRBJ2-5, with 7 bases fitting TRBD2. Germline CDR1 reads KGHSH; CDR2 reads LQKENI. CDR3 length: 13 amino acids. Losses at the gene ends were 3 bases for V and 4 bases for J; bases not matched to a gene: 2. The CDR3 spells CASSPGGSETQYF. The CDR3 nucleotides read TGTGCCAGCTCACCGGGAGGGTCAGAGACCCAGTACTTC. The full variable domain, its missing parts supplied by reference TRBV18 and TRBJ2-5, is NAGVMQNPRHLVRRRGQEARLRCSPMKGHSHVYWYRQLPEEGLKFMVYLQKENIIDESGMPKERFSAEFPKEGPSILRIQQVVRGDSAAYFCASSPGGSETQYFGPGTRLLVL.

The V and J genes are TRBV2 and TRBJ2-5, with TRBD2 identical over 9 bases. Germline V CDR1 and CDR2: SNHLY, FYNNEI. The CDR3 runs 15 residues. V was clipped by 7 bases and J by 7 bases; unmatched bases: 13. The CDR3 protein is CASNQGAGGIGTQYF. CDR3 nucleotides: TGTGCCAGCAATCAGGGAGCGGGGGGAATCGGGACCCAGTACTTC.

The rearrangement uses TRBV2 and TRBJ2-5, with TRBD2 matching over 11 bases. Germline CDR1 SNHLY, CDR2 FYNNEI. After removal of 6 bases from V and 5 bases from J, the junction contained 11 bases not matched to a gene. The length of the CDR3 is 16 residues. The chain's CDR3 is CASRGLLAGAVETQYF. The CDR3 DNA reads TGTGCCAGCAGAGGACTACTAGCGGGGGCCGTCGAGACCCAGTACTTC.

The CDR3 nucleotides read TGTGCCAGCAGCCAAGCTATCGGGGGGGCCTACGAGCAGTACTTC. It is translated as CASSQAIGGAYEQYF. The J gene is TRBJ2-7, the V gene TRBV4-2; 8 positions match TRBD2. Germline CDR1 reads LGHNA; CDR2 reads YNFKEQ. The CDR3 runs to 15 residues. The ends lost 1 base at V and 2 bases at J; junction bases unmatched: 4.

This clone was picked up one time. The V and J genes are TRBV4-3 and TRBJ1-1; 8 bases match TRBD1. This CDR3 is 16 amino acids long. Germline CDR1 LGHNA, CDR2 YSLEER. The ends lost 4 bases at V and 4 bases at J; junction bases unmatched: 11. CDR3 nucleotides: TGCGCCAGCAGCCGAGGGACAGGTAGGGAGGGCACTGAAGCTTTCTTT. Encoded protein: CASSRGTGREGTEAFF.

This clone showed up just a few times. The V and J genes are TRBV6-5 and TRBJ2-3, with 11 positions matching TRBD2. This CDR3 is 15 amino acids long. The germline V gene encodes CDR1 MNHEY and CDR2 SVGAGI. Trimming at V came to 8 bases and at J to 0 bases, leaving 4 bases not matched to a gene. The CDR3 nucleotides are TGTGCCAGCGGGCGACTAGCGGGGAGCACAGATACGCAGTATTTT. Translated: CASGRLAGSTDTQYF.

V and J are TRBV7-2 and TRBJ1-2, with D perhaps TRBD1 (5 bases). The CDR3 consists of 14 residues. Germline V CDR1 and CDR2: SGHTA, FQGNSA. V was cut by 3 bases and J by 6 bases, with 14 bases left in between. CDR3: CASSFNRGKDGYTF. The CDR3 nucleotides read TGTGCCAGCAGCTTCAACCGGGGGAAAGATGGCTACACCTTC.

CDR3 DNA: TGTGCCAGCGAGGCAATTCTCACCGGGGAGCTGTTTTTT. Residues: CASEAILTGELFF. V usage is TRBV6-5 and J usage is TRBJ2-2; D gene ambiguous. V was pared by 8 bases and J by 4 bases, with 11 bases between. Per the germline V gene, CDR1 is MNHEY and CDR2 is SVGAGI. The CDR3 is made up of 13 amino acids.

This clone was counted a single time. The CDR3 is CASSALVRDSLSYEQYF. Here the CDR3 DNA reads TGTGCCAGCAGTGCCCTCGTCCGGGACAGCCTATCCTACGAGCAGTACTTC. The chain links TRBV6-4 to TRBJ2-7; 7 nucleotides align to TRBD1. The CDR3 has 17 amino acids. Germline assignment: CDR1 MRHNA and CDR2 SNTAGT. Trimming removed 4 bases from V and 1 base from J; junction bases left unmatched: 13.

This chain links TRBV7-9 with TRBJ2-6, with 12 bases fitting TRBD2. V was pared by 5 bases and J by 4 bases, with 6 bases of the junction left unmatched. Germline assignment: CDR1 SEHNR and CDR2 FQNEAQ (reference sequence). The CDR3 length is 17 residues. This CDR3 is CASSPRTSGAGANVLTF. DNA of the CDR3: TGTGCCAGCAGCCCAAGGACTAGCGGGGCAGGGGCCAACGTCCTGACTTTC.

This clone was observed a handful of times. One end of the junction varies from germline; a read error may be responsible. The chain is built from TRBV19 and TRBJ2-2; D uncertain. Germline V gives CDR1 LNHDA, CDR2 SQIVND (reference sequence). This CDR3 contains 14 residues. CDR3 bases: TGTGCCACTAGTATGTCTCTCTACACCGGGGAGCTGTTTTTT. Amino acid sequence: CATSMSLYTGELFF.

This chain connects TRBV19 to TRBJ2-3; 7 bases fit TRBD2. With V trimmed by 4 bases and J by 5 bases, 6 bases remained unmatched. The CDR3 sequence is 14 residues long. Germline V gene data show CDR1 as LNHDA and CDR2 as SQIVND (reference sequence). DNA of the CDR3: TGTGCCAGTAGTACAAACGGGGGGTTAGATACGCAGTATTTT. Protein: CASSTNGGLDTQYF.